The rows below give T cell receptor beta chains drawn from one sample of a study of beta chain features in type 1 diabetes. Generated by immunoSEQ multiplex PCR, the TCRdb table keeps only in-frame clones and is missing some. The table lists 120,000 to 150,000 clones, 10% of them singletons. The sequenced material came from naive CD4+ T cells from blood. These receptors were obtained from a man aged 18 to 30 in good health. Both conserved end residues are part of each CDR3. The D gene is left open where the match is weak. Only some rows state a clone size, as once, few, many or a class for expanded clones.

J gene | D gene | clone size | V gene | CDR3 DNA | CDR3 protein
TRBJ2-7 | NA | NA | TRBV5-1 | TGCGCCAGCAGCCTAGGGACACGGACGGGGGAGCAGTACTTC | CASSLGTRTGEQYF
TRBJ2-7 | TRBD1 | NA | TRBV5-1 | TGCGCCAGCTCGTCCGGGACAGGGATTCTTGAGCAGTACTTC | CASSSGTGILEQYF
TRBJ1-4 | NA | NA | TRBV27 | TGTGCCAGCCGCCTGTCGGGACTGAATGAAAAACTGTTTTTT | CASRLSGLNEKLFF
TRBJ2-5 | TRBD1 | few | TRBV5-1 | TGCGCCAGCACCCGACAGGGCGCGGAAGAGACCCAGTACTTC | CASTRQGAEETQYF
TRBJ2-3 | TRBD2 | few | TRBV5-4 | TGTGCCAGCAGCCCCCCCGGGGGGAGTTCGGATACGCAGTATTTT | CASSPPGGSSDTQYF
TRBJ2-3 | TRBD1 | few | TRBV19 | TGTGCCAGTAGTATAGGGTTCGGGACAGGGGGCACAGATACGCAGTATTTT | CASSIGFGTGGTDTQYF
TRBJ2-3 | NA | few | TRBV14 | TGTGCCAGCAGCCAAGGGGTGGGCCCAGATACGCAGTATTTT | CASSQGVGPDTQYF
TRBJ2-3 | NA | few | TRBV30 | TGTGCCTGGAGTACGACTAGGATGGGCACAGATACGCAGTATTTT | CAWSTTRMGTDTQYF
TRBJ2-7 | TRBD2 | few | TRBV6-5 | TGTGCCAGCATTGGACTAGCGGGGGCATCCTACGAGCAGTACTTC | CASIGLAGASYEQYF
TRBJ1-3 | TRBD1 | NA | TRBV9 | TGTGCCAGCATGGACAGGGGGCGCGGAAACACCATATATTTT | CASMDRGRGNTIYF
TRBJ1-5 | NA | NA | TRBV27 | TGTGCCAGCAGTTTATCGGGGGCCGGGCAGCCCCAGCATTTT | CASSLSGAGQPQHF
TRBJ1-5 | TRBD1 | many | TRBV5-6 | TGTGCCAGCAGTCGGACAGGGGACCAGCCCCAGCATTTT | CASSRTGDQPQHF
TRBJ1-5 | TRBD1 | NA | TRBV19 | TGTGCCAGTAGTACGGCCCGAGGGACAGTTAATCAGCCCCAGCATTTT | CASSTARGTVNQPQHF
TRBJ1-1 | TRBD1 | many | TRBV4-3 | TGCGCCAGCAGCCAAGCGATGACAGGGGCCCCGAACACTGAAGCTTTCTTT | CASSQAMTGAPNTEAFF
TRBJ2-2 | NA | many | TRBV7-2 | TGTGCCAGTGGCGGGGGCCACACCGGGGAGCTGTTTTTT | CASGGGHTGELFF
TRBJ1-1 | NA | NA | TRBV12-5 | TGTGCTAGTGGTCTCACGCAGGGGACAGCTTTCTTT | CASGLTQGTAFF
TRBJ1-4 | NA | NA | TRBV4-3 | TGCGCCAGCAGCCAAGATGCACGGTCTAATGAAAAACTGTTTTTT | CASSQDARSNEKLFF
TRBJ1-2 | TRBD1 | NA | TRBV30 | TGTGCCTGGACCAAGGGGGCGGGTGGCTACACCTTC | CAWTKGAGGYTF
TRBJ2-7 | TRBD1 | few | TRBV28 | TGTGCCAGCAGTTTGACAGGGAGCTGGTACGAGCAGTACTTC | CASSLTGSWYEQYF
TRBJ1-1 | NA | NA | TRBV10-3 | TGTGCCATCAACCATCAGGAGAACACTGAAGCTTTCTTT | CAINHQENTEAFF
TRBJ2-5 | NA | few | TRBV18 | TGTGCCAGCTCACCTGGGCAGCAAGAGACCCAGTACTTC | CASSPGQQETQYF
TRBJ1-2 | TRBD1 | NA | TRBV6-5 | TGTGCCAGCCGGGACAGGGATAACTATGGCTACACCTTC | CASRDRDNYGYTF
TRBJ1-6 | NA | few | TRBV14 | TGTGCCAGCAGCCCACTAGGAAGCTCCTATAATTCACCCCTCCACTTT | CASSPLGSSYNSPLHF
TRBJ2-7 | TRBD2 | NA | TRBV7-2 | TGTGCCAGCAGCTCGGGCGGGGGGGACGAGCAGTACTTC | CASSSGGGDEQYF
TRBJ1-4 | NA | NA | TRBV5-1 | TGCGCCAGCAGCTTCGGCGGGAATGAAAAACTGTTTTTT | CASSFGGNEKLFF
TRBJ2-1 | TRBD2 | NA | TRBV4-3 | TGCGCCAGCAGCCCGGGACTAGCGGGGAGCTCCTACAATGAGCAGTTCTTC | CASSPGLAGSSYNEQFF